One sample yielded the 22 T cell receptor beta chains listed below, sequenced in a study of T cell repertoires in cytomegalovirus infection. One entry per CDR3 protein results from TCRdb running MiXCR on the reads. This table has roughly 600,000 distinct CDR3 sequences, 20% to 25% appearing once. The sequenced material came from CD8+ T cells from PBMCs. These receptors all stem from a human donor in good health (CMV status not recorded). Some clones in this sample may be carry-over from other donors' samples.

This chain joins TRBV6-2 or TRBV6-3 and TRBJ1-1, with D possibly TRBD1 on 6 matching bases. The CDR3 contains 14 residues. The V and J ends lost 6 bases and 2 bases respectively, with 13 bases between them. Germline loops: CDR1 MNHEY, CDR2 SVGEGT. The CDR3 loop reads CASSIGGRNTEAFF. The CDR3 DNA reads as TGTGCCAGCAGCATAGGGGGACGTAACACTGAAGCTTTCTTT.

A word on this clonotype: This CDR3 fails to terminate in the conserved phenylalanine or tryptophan, so it likely reflects a read error. The V gene is TRBV4-2, the J gene TRBJ2-1, with TRBD2 matching 10 bases. Unmatched junction bases numbered 5, after V lost 0 bases and J lost 6 bases. This CDR3 spans 16 amino acids. Per the germline V gene, CDR1 is LGHNA and CDR2 is YNFKEQ. CDR3 sequence (DNA): TGTGCCAGCAGCCAAGATAGGGGACTAGCGACCAATGAGCAGTTCTTA. It translates to CASSQDRGLATNEQFL.

This clonotype came up a few times. The chain carries TRBV14 and TRBJ2-1, with 8 bases that match TRBD1. The germline V gene encodes CDR1 SGHDN and CDR2 FVKESK. The CDR3 is 16 residues long. J lost 6 bases, V lost 4 bases, and 11 bases had no gene match. The CDR3 spells CASSPSTGVWSNEQFF. Here the CDR3 DNA reads TGTGCCAGCAGCCCATCGACAGGGGTTTGGTCCAATGAGCAGTTCTTC.

This clonotype was observed at least ten times. This rearrangement joins TRBV7-8 to TRBJ2-7; D not resolved. Trimming removed 0 bases from V and 2 bases from J, with 5 bases in between. The germline gives CDR1 SGHVS, CDR2 FQNEAQ. The CDR3 spans 13 residues. CDR3: CASSLAWTYEQYF. CDR3 nucleotides: TGTGCCAGCAGCTTAGCGTGGACCTACGAGCAGTACTTC.

This chain uses TRBV4-2 with TRBJ1-1; TRBD1 aligns across 7 bases. Unmatched junction bases numbered 4, after V lost 3 bases and J lost 0 bases. This CDR3 is built from 15 residues. Germline assignment: CDR1 LGHNA and CDR2 YNFKEQ. In nucleotides, the CDR3 is TGTGCCAGCAGCCACACGGGACAGATGAACACTGAAGCTTTCTTT. Amino acids: CASSHTGQMNTEAFF.

This clonotype was recorded a few times. This chain links TRBV7-9 with TRBJ2-5; tentative D call: TRBD2 (5 bases). Trimming shortened V by 7 bases and J by 5 bases, and 11 bases separated the two germline ends. Germline assignment: CDR1 SEHNR and CDR2 FQNEAQ (reference sequence). The CDR3 length is 12 residues. The CDR3 protein is CASTRRGETQYF. The CDR3 DNA reads as TGTGCCAGCACCCGGCGAGGGGAGACCCAGTACTTC.

This clonotype was seen more than once but under ten times. This rearrangement joins TRBV20-1 to TRBJ1-2; D remains unclear. The germline V gene has CDR1 DFQATT and CDR2 SNEGSKA (reference sequence). V was pared by 1 base and J by 2 bases, with 20 bases between. The CDR3 is made up of 17 amino acids. Written as DNA, the CDR3 is TGCAGTGCTAGAGGGCCGGGCGCGGACTGGCTCAACTATGGCTACACCTTC. Its protein product is CSARGPGADWLNYGYTF.

This clonotype has only a few counts. V and J are TRBV29-1 and TRBJ1-1, with a weak D call TRBD1 (6 bases). Germline V gene lookup returns CDR1 SQVTM and CDR2 ANQGSEA. CDR3 length equals 12 residues. The ends were cut back, 5 bases at V and 3 bases at J, with 10 bases in the middle. The CDR3 region has the DNA TGCAGCGTTATGACAGGTTACACTGAAGCTTTCTTT. Translating it yields CSVMTGYTEAFF. Looking up the rest from reference TRBV29-1 and TRBJ1-1 gives the full variable domain: SAVISQKPSRDICQRGTSLTIQCQVDSQVTMMFWYRQQPGQSLTLIATANQGSEATYESGFVIDKFPISRPNLTFSTLTVSNMSPEDSSIYLCSVMTGYTEAFFGQGTRLTVV.

Notes on this clonotype: A much larger clone lies one base from this, so it may be a read error. The rearrangement uses TRBV4-1 and TRBJ2-3; 9 bases map to TRBD1. From germline, CDR1 is MGHRA and CDR2 YSYEKL. The ends lost 0 bases at V and 7 bases at J; junction bases unmatched: 8. The length of the CDR3 is 16 residues. CDR3 sequence (DNA): TGCGCCAGCAGCCAAGAAGCGGGACAGGGTTCTCATACGCAGTATTTT. This codes for CASSQEAGQGSHTQYF.

The chain has TRBV7-6 and TRBJ2-2; D is perhaps TRBD1 (7 bases). The CDR3 loop spans 15 amino acids. The V and J ends lost 5 bases and 6 bases respectively, with 16 bases between them. Germline lookup yields CDR1 SGHVS and CDR2 FNYEAQ. This CDR3 reads CASSRGTDFAGELFF. Written as DNA, the CDR3 is TGTGCCAGCAGCCGCGGGACAGACTTCGCCGGGGAGCTGTTTTTT.

This clonotype was seen more than once but under ten times. The chain links TRBV6-1 to TRBJ2-4, with D maybe TRBD1 (6 bases). CDR1 and CDR2 from the germline V gene are MNHNS and SASEGT. The V gene lost 4 bases and the J gene lost 3 bases, with 13 bases spanning the gap. This CDR3 spans 15 amino acids. The CDR3 DNA reads TGTGCCAGCAGTGCTACAGGGTTCGACAAAAACATTCAGTACTTC. As protein: CASSATGFDKNIQYF.

In regard to this clonotype: One end of the junction varies from germline; a read error may be responsible. The chain employs TRBV10-3 and TRBJ1-2; no clear D. The CDR3 loop spans 14 amino acids. The germline CDR1 and CDR2 sequences are ENHRY and SYGVKD. The CDR3 sequence: CAISESLQNYDYTF. CDR3 DNA: TGTGCCATCAGTGAGAGCCTACAGAACTATGACTACACCTTC.

The chain couples TRBV29-1 to TRBJ1-2; possibly TRBD1 for D (5 bases). V lost 7 bases, J lost 3 bases, and 18 bases lay in between. The CDR3 is 14 residues long. From germline, CDR1 is SQVTM and CDR2 ANQGSEA. CDR3 sequence reads: CSAIDPGEDYGYTF. CDR3 bases: TGCAGCGCGATAGACCCGGGGGAGGACTATGGCTACACCTTC.

The V gene is TRBV29-1, the J gene TRBJ2-1; TRBD1 matches 9 bases. CDR3 length: 13 amino acids. Germline V gives CDR1 SQVTM, CDR2 ANQGSEA. Trimming cost V 6 bases and J 5 bases; bases outside gene matches: 5. CDR3 sequence reads: CSVRDREDNEQFF. DNA for the CDR3: TGCAGCGTCCGGGACAGGGAAGACAATGAGCAGTTCTTC.

The V gene is TRBV27, the J gene TRBJ2-5, with D hard to call. With 6 bases removed from V and 5 bases from J, the gap between germline ends came to 13 bases. There are 13 residues in the CDR3. Germline CDR1 MNHEY, CDR2 SMNVEV (reference sequence). The CDR3: CASSRKVSETQYF. For the CDR3, the DNA is TGTGCCAGCAGCCGAAAGGTGTCGGAGACCCAGTACTTC.

The chain is built from TRBV6-6 and TRBJ1-2; D is possibly TRBD1 (6 bases). This CDR3 comprises 17 residues. Germline V gives CDR1 MNHNY, CDR2 SVGAGI (reference sequence). The V and J ends lost 7 bases and 4 bases respectively, with 25 bases between them. This chain's CDR3 is CASTFLAGEKKSYGYTF. The CDR3 region has the DNA TGTGCCAGCACGTTTTTGGCAGGGGAGAAGAAAAGCTATGGCTACACCTTC.

The genes are TRBV7-9 and TRBJ2-1; no reliable D call. CDR1 and CDR2 from the germline V gene are SEHNR and FQNEAQ (reference sequence). V lost 2 bases and J lost 12, with 8 bases in between. CDR3 length equals 11 residues. CDR3 sequence reads: CASSLTTVQFF. The CDR3 nucleotides are TGTGCCAGCAGCTTAACTACAGTGCAGTTCTTC.

The sample holds one count of this clonotype. A much larger clone differs by one base, so this may be a read error. The chain uses TRBV7-9 and TRBJ2-5; D is unresolved. Trimming removed 6 bases at V and 5 bases at J, with 19 bases between. The CDR3 runs 15 residues. Germline V gives CDR1 SEHNR, CDR2 FQNEAQ (reference sequence). CDR3 region: CASSYRNRIHETQYF. The CDR3 DNA sequence: TGTGCCAGCAGTTACAGAAACAGAATACATGAGACCCAGTACTTC. The full variable domain, in which reference TRBV7-9 and TRBJ2-5 provide the parts outside the CDR3, is DTGVSQNPRHKITKRGQNVTFRCDPISEHNRLYWYRQTLGQGPEFLTYFQNEAQLEKSRLLSDRFSAERPKGSFSTLEIQRTEQGDSAMYLCASSYRNRIHETQYFGPGTRLLVL.

This clonotype was seen many times. The chain carries TRBV28 and TRBJ1-1, with 9 bases aligning to TRBD1. The CDR3 extends over 19 amino acids. The V gene's germline CDR1 is MDHEN and CDR2 SYDVKM. J was trimmed by 9 bases and V by 5 bases; bases with no gene match: 25. CDR3 DNA sequence: TGTGCCAGCAGTCTGGGACAGGGTAAGGTGGTAATCCTTAAGGACCAAGCTTTCTTT. The encoded protein is CASSLGQGKVVILKDQAFF.

V and J are TRBV20-1 and TRBJ1-5, with 12 bases matching TRBD1. The trim removed 6 bases at V and 6 bases at J, leaving 6 bases unmatched. The CDR3 sequence is 14 residues long. CDR1 is DFQATT, CDR2 SNEGSKA, per germline (reference sequence). CDR3: CSARDRGRGQPQHF. The CDR3 DNA is TGCAGTGCCAGGGACAGGGGGCGCGGTCAGCCCCAGCATTTT.

The chain couples TRBV12-3 or TRBV12-4 to TRBJ2-3; 7 nucleotides agree with TRBD1. Trimming removed 6 bases from V and 0 bases from J; junction bases left unmatched: 9. This CDR3 is built from 16 residues. CDR3 DNA sequence: TGTGCCAGCAGCCCCGAGGGACAGAGAAGCACAGATACGCAGTATTTT. Encoded protein: CASSPEGQRSTDTQYF.

The genes are TRBV29-1 and TRBJ2-7, with D possibly being TRBD1 (5 bases). The CDR3 totals 13 residues. Germline-derived CDR1 and CDR2 are SQVTM and ANQGSEA. The ends were cut back, 3 bases at V and 0 bases at J, with 9 bases in the middle. This chain's CDR3 is CSVETDLSYEQYF. In DNA form, the CDR3 reads TGCAGCGTTGAGACAGACCTCTCCTACGAGCAGTACTTC.